The source of this TCR beta chain is a study of blood T cell repertoires in COVID-19. Looking at the study overall: Spain, Italy and the United States supplied samples that represented acute and convalescent COVID-19. In each case, the material was cDNA or gDNA derived from T cells, B-cell-depleted T cells, or PBMCs.

As handled by the study authors: Researchers report that nucleated cell counts were estimated from reference gene primer amplification. Profiling relied on immunoSEQ multiplex PCR, and the TCRdb table lists in-frame clones only, not all of them. Clone size and V and J calls were adopted from that table, with D and trimming inferred from the DNA. The table shows roughly 150,000 clones, with roughly 91% occurring only once. Germline trimming cut 1 base from V and 4 bases from J; bases unmatched to any gene: 6. In germline, CDR1 is LNHNV, CDR2 YYDKDF (reference sequence). The CDR3 spans 15 residues. This TCR was sampled from a man younger than 30 with acute or convalescent COVID-19. V gene TRBV15 combines with J gene TRBJ1-2; the match to TRBD1 covers 7 bases. Sequenced material: peripheral blood. The CDR3 DNA is TGTGCCACCAGCAGAGGTGACAGGGCAAGCTATGGCTACACCTTC. Translation: CATSRGDRASYGYTF.